Below are 9 T cell receptor beta chains sequenced from a single sample in a study of blood T cells in healthy people across ages. A sample-barcoded 5' primer and a J-beta primer mix were used in a second PCR of about 6 to 12 cycles. TCRdb reprocessed the 5' RACE reads with MiXCR, giving one entry per CDR3 protein. This sample has about 1.1 million distinct CDR3 sequences, with 35% to 45% found just once. The specimen was blood. The origin of the receptors is a man between 18 and 29 years old in good health.

This clonotype occurred a few times. The V gene is TRBV12-3 or TRBV12-4, the J gene TRBJ2-5, with D possibly being TRBD1 (5 bases). This CDR3 is built from 13 residues. V lost 5 bases to trimming and J lost 7 bases, with 14 bases between them. CDR3 residues: CASSKTGPGTQYF. CDR3 sequence (DNA): TGTGCCAGCAGTAAAACAGGACCGGGGACCCAGTACTTC.

This clonotype was recorded at least ten times. The rearrangement joins TRBV20-1 to TRBJ2-3; TRBD1 is a possible D gene (5 bases). V dropped 6 bases and J dropped 4 bases, with 8 bases sitting between them. The CDR3 covers 11 residues. Per germline, CDR1 DFQATT and CDR2 SNEGSKA (reference sequence). The CDR3 sequence is CSAPGSDTQYF. Here the CDR3 DNA reads TGCAGTGCCCCAGGGTCAGATACGCAGTATTTT.

In its sample, this clonotype was seen a few times. The chain uses TRBV6-2 or TRBV6-3 and TRBJ1-1, with no clear D. The CDR3 runs to 12 residues. CDR1 is MNHEY, CDR2 SVGEGT, per germline. V lost 6 bases and J lost 3, with 8 bases in between. In DNA, the CDR3 is TGTGCCAGCAGCGGGTGGTACACTGAAGCTTTCTTT. Residues: CASSGWYTEAFF.

The sample holds a few counts of this clonotype. The rearrangement uses TRBV5-1 and TRBJ2-2; D is uncertain. Trimming stripped 4 bases from V and 7 bases from J, with 14 bases between. Germline V lookup: CDR1 SGHRS, CDR2 YFSETQ. This CDR3 region has 14 residues. The CDR3 nucleotides read TGCGCCAGCAGCCCGTCCCCTGCCAGCGGGGAGCTGTTTTTT. It encodes CASSPSPASGELFF.

The table lists this clonotype with a few counts. The genes are TRBV7-9 and TRBJ1-2; the D is unclear. CDR3 length: 13 amino acids. V lost 4 bases, J lost 4 bases, and 10 bases lay in between. CDR1 SEHNR and CDR2 FQNEAQ come from the germline V gene (reference sequence). The CDR3 protein is CASSSGPSYGYTF. The CDR3 DNA reads TGTGCCAGCAGCTCCGGACCCAGCTATGGCTACACCTTC.

This clonotype was counted only a few times. This rearrangement joins TRBV4-3 to TRBJ2-2, with 8 bases fitting TRBD1. There are 16 residues in the CDR3. Germline V gives CDR1 LGHNA, CDR2 YSLEER. V shed 3 bases, J shed 5 bases, and the junction held 8 bases outside the gene matches. CDR3 in amino acids: CASSHNPGGGTGELFF. DNA of the CDR3: TGCGCCAGCAGCCATAATCCAGGGGGCGGAACCGGGGAGCTGTTTTTT.

This chain uses TRBV28 with TRBJ1-1; possibly TRBD1 for D (6 bases). CDR1 is MDHEN and CDR2 is SYDVKM in the germline V gene. CDR3 length equals 14 residues. The ends were cut back, 3 bases at V and 4 bases at J, with 12 bases in the middle. CDR3 DNA: TGTGCCAGCAGTTTCCCTACAGGGAGCACTGAAGCTTTCTTT. Amino acid sequence: CASSFPTGSTEAFF.

The V gene is TRBV12-3 or TRBV12-4, the J gene TRBJ1-2, with a weak D call TRBD1 (5 bases). This CDR3 has 15 residues. Trimming took off 8 bases at V and 0 bases at J, with 16 bases between the two ends. Here the CDR3 reads CASRSIRQTNYGYTF. The CDR3 DNA sequence: TGTGCCAGCCGTTCAATCAGACAGACTAACTATGGCTACACCTTC.

This clonotype was seen only once. Being one base from a much bigger clone, this may be a read error. The rearrangement uses TRBV12-3 or TRBV12-4 and TRBJ1-4; the match to TRBD1 covers 7 bases. V lost 5 bases to trimming and J lost 10 bases; unmatched junction nucleotides: 13. The CDR3 is 15 residues long. The CDR3: CASSRDRVQDVKLFF. The CDR3 nucleotides read TGTGCCAGCAGTAGAGACAGGGTCCAGGATGTAAAACTGTTTTTT.